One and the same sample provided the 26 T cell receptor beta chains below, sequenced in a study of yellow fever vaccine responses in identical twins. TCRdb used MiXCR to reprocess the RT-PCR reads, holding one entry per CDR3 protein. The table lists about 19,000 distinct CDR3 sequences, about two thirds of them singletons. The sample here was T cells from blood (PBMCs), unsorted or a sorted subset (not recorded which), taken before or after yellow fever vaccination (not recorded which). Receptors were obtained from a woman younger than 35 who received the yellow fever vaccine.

CDR3 coding DNA: TGCGCCAGCAGCTTGGTGGACCCACCCTACGAGCAGTACTTC. Encoded protein: CASSLVDPPYEQYF. The J gene is TRBJ2-7, the V gene TRBV5-1, with D unclear. V lost 0 bases and J lost 2, with 9 bases in between. The CDR3 has 14 amino acids. Per the germline V gene, CDR1 is SGHRS and CDR2 is YFSETQ.

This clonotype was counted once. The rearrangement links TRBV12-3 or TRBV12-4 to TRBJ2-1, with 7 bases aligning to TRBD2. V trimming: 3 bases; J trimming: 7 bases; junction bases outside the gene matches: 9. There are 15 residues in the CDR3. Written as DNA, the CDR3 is TGTGCCAGCAGTTTGCACTGGGGGGGGTTGAATGAGCAGTTCTTC. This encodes CASSLHWGGLNEQFF.

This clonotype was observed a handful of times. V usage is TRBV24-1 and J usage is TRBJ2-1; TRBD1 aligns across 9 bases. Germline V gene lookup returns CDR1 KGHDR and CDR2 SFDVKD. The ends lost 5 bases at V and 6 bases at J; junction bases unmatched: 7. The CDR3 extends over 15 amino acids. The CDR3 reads CATSAGTGSFNEQFF. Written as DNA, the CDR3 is TGTGCCACCAGTGCTGGGACAGGGTCTTTCAATGAGCAGTTCTTC.

The CDR3 sequence is CSALGTAAYEQYF. Here the CDR3 DNA reads TGCAGTGCCCTCGGGACCGCAGCCTACGAGCAGTACTTC. V gene TRBV20-1 combines with J gene TRBJ2-7; possibly TRBD1 or TRBD2 for D (5 bases each). The CDR3 spans 13 residues. Germline V CDR1 and CDR2: DFQATT, SNEGSKA (reference sequence). Trimming removed 6 bases from V and 2 bases from J, with 14 bases in between.

The CDR3: CSARDAGVADTEAFF. As DNA, the CDR3 is TGCAGTGCTAGAGATGCGGGGGTAGCGGACACTGAAGCTTTCTTT. The genes are TRBV20-1 and TRBJ1-1, with D possibly being TRBD1 (5 bases). CDR3 length equals 15 residues. The germline V gene has CDR1 DFQATT and CDR2 SNEGSKA (reference sequence). The ends were cut back, 0 bases at V and 3 bases at J, with 14 bases in the middle.

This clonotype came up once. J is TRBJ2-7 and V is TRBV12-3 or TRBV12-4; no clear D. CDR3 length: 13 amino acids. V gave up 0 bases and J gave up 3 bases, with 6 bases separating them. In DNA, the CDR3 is TGTGCCAGCAGTTTAGCGCCTAACTACGAGCAGTACTTC. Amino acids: CASSLAPNYEQYF.

The CDR3 nucleotides read TGTGCCAGCAGTGACAGCAGGGCTGGCTACGAGCAGTACGTC. As protein: CASSDSRAGYEQYV. The chain couples TRBV6-1 to TRBJ2-7; weak D call: TRBD1 (5 bases). CDR1 and CDR2 (germline): MNHNS, SASEGT. The V gene lost 3 bases and the J gene lost 3 bases, with 12 bases spanning the gap. The CDR3 covers 14 residues.

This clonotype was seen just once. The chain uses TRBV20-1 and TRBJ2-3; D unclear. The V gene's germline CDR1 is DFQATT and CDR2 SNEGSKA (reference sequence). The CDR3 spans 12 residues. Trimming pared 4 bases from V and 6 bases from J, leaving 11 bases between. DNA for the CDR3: TGCAGTGCTACCACTCCGCCGGATACGCAGTATTTT. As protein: CSATTPPDTQYF.

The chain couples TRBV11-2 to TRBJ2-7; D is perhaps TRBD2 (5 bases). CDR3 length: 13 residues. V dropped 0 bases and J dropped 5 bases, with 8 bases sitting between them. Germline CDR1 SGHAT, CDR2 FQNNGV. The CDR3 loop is CASSLDRGHEQYV. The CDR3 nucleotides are TGTGCCAGCAGCTTAGATCGGGGTCACGAGCAGTACGTC.

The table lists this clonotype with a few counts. The CDR3 bases are TGTGCCAGCACCCTGGGTGTCTACTATGGCTACACCTTC. Its protein is CASTLGVYYGYTF. The gene calls are TRBV12-3 or TRBV12-4 and TRBJ1-2, with D hard to call. The CDR3 is 13 amino acids. Trimming pared 7 bases from V and 3 bases from J, leaving 12 bases between.

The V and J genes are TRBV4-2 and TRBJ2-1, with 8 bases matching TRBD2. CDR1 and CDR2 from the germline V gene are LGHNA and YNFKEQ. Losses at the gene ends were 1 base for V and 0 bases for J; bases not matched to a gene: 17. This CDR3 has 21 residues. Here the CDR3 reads CASSQVHSGTQMKSSYNEQFF. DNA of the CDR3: TGTGCCAGCAGCCAAGTTCATAGCGGGACTCAGATGAAGAGCTCCTACAATGAGCAGTTCTTC.

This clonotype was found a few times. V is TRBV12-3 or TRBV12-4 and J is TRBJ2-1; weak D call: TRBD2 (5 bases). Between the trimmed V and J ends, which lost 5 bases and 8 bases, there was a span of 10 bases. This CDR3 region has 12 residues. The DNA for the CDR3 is TGTGCCAGCAGTGCCGGGAACCATGAGCAGTTCTTC. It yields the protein CASSAGNHEQFF.

The chain's CDR3 is CASSGPGRADEQFF. CDR3 coding DNA: TGCGCCAGCAGTGGACCCGGGAGGGCCGATGAGCAGTTCTTC. The chain links TRBV10-1 to TRBJ2-1, with TRBD2 matching over 8 bases. Losses at the gene ends were 4 bases for V and 8 bases for J; bases not matched to a gene: 7. CDR1 is WNHNN and CDR2 is SYGVQD in the germline V gene (reference sequence). CDR3 length: 14 residues.

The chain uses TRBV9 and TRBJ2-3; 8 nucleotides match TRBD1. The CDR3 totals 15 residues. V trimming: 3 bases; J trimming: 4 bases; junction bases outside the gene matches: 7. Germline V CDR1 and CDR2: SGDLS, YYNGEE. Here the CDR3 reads CASSAGQGRSDTQYF. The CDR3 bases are TGTGCCAGCAGCGCCGGACAGGGTCGTTCAGATACGCAGTATTTT.

DNA of the CDR3: TGTGCCATCAGTGATAAGGTAATGAACACTGAAGCTTTCTTT. Protein: CAISDKVMNTEAFF. V and J are TRBV10-3 and TRBJ1-1; D gene ambiguous. The CDR3 loop spans 14 amino acids. V was clipped by 3 bases and J by 0 bases, with 8 bases between them. Per germline, CDR1 ENHRY and CDR2 SYGVKD.

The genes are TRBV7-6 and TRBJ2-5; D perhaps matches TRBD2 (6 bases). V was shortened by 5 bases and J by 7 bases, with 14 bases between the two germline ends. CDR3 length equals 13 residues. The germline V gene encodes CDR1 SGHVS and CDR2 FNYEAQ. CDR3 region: CASSRDSGLTQYF. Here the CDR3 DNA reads TGTGCCAGCAGCCGGGACTCCGGGCTGACCCAGTACTTC.

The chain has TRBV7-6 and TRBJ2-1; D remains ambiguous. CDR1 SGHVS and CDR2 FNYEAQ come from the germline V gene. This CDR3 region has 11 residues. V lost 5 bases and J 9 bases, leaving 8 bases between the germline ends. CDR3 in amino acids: CASSHQSEQFF. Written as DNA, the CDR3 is TGTGCCAGCAGCCATCAGTCTGAGCAGTTCTTC.

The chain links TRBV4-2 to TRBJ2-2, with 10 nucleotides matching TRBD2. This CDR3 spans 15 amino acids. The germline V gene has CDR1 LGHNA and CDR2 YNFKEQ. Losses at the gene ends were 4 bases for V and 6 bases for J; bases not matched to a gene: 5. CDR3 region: CASSPSGRAAGELFF. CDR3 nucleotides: TGTGCCAGCAGCCCCAGCGGGAGGGCCGCCGGGGAGCTGTTTTTT.

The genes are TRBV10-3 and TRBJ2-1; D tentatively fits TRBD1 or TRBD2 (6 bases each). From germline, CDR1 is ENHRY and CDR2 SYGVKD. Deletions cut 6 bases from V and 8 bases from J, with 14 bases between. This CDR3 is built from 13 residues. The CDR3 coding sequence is TGTGCCATCAGGACCGCAGGGGAGGATGAGCAGTTCTTC. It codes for CAIRTAGEDEQFF.

CDR3 DNA: TGCAGCGTTGAAGATTATCGAGAGACCCAGTACTTC. Encoded protein: CSVEDYRETQYF. This chain links TRBV29-1 with TRBJ2-5; D gene unclear. The CDR3 totals 12 residues. Per germline, CDR1 SQVTM and CDR2 ANQGSEA. V was clipped by 0 bases and J by 4 bases, with 6 bases between them.

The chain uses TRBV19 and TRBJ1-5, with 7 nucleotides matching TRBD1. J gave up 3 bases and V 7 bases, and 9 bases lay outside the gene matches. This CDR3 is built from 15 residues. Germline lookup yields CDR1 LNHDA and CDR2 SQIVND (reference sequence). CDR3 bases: TGTGCCAGTACCTCAGACAGGGCGATCAATCAGCCCCAGCATTTT. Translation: CASTSDRAINQPQHF.

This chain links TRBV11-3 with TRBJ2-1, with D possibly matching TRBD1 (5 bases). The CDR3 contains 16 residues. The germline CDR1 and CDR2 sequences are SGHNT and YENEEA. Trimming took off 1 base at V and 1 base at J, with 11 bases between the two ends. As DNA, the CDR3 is TGTGCCAGCAGCTTAGGTGCTGGGGCTTCCTACAATGAGCAGTTCTTC. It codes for CASSLGAGASYNEQFF.

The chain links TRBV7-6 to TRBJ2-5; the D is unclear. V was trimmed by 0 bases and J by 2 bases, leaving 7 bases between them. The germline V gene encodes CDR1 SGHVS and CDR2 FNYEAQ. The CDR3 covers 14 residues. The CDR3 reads CASSLALTQETQYF. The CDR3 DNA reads TGTGCCAGCAGCTTAGCTCTGACACAAGAGACCCAGTACTTC. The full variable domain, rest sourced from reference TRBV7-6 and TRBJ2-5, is GAGVSQSPRYKVTKRGQDVALRCDPISGHVSLYWYRQALGQGPEFLTYFNYEAQQDKSGLPNDRFSAERPEGSISTLTIQRTEQRDSAMYRCASSLALTQETQYFGPGTRLLVL.

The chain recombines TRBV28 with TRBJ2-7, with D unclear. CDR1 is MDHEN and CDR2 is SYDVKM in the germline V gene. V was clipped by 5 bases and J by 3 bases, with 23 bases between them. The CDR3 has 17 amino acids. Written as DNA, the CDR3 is TGTGCCAGCAGTCCCCTGGCCCCAGGAAGGTTCCTCTACGAGCAGTACGTC. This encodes CASSPLAPGRFLYEQYV.

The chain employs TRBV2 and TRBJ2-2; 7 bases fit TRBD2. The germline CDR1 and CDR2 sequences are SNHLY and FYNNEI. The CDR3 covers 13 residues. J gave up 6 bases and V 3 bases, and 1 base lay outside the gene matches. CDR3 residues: CASSETSSGELFF. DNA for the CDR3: TGTGCCAGCAGTGAGACTAGCTCCGGGGAGCTGTTTTTT.

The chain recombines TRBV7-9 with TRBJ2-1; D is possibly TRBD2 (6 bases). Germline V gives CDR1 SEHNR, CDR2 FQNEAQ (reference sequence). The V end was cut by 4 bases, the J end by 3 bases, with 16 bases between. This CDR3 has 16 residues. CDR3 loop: CASSSGRLDYYNEQFF. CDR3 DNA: TGTGCCAGCAGCTCGGGACGACTAGACTACTACAATGAGCAGTTCTTC.